This passage covers 17 T cell receptor beta chains from one sample sequenced in a study of regulatory T cells in long-lasting Graves disease. HTBI primers from iRepertoire and Arm-PCR of CDR3 regions yielded the TCR beta libraries. TCRdb ran MiXCR on the multiplex PCR reads and lists one entry per CDR3 protein. The sample records under 300,000 distinct CDR3 sequences, 20% being singletons. Time point noted: newly diagnosed GD, antithyroid drugs for less than 3 months. RNA extracted from PBMCs served as the sequencing template. The sample here was peripheral blood mononuclear cells (PBMCs), taken at new diagnosis, from a patient treated with antithyroid drugs. The receptors were gathered from a female donor with Graves disease.

This chain uses TRBV30 with TRBJ2-7; D may be TRBD2 (6 bases). The germline gives CDR1 GTSNPN, CDR2 SVGIG (reference sequence). The CDR3 length is 12 residues. The V end lost 8 bases, the J end lost 5 bases, and 16 bases lay between the germline ends. As DNA, the CDR3 is TGTGCCCCTAAGGGAGGTCCCGACGAGCAGTACTTC. Amino acids: CAPKGGPDEQYF.

V gene TRBV6-2 or TRBV6-3 combines with J gene TRBJ1-4, with D uncertain. Germline lookup yields CDR1 MNHEY and CDR2 SVGEGT. The CDR3 has 16 amino acids. The ends were cut back, 6 bases at V and 7 bases at J, with 21 bases in the middle. Here the CDR3 DNA reads TGTGCCAGCAGACCGAGTCAGTTTGCCTCCCTTGAAAAACTGTTTTTT. This gives the protein CASRPSQFASLEKLFF.

This clonotype was recorded at least ten times. The chain employs TRBV6-2 or TRBV6-3 and TRBJ2-1; D is perhaps TRBD1 (5 bases). Trimming cost V 5 bases and J 0 bases, with 11 bases left between them. The length of the CDR3 is 15 residues. The V gene's germline CDR1 is MNHEY and CDR2 SVGEGT. DNA of the CDR3: TGTGCCAGCAGTCGGACCCAGGGCTCCTACAATGAGCAGTTCTTC. Translating it yields CASSRTQGSYNEQFF.

The CDR3 DNA reads as TGTGCCAGCAGTTTACAGACTGGGGCCAACGTCCTGACTTTC. Translation: CASSLQTGANVLTF. This rearrangement joins TRBV12-3 or TRBV12-4 to TRBJ2-6, with D uncertain. V shed 2 bases and J shed 2 bases, with 4 bases lying between them. This CDR3 region has 14 residues.

In this sample, this clonotype turned up many times. The chain joins TRBV5-1 to TRBJ2-3; 11 bases map to TRBD2. The tail of the sequence fits TRBJ2-1 better, so the J call may be wrong. This CDR3 is 16 amino acids long. The germline V gene encodes CDR1 SGHRS and CDR2 YFSETQ. CDR3 region: CASSLATSGVSGEQFF. CDR3 nucleotide sequence: TGCGCCAGCAGCCTTGCGACTAGCGGGGTTTCTGGTGAGCAGTTCTTC.

This clonotype was picked up many times. This chain links TRBV11-3 with TRBJ2-2; D remains ambiguous. V lost 4 bases and J lost 4, with 7 bases in between. There are 13 residues in the CDR3. CDR1 and CDR2 (germline): SGHNT, YENEEA. The CDR3 sequence is CASSWAVTGELFF. CDR3 nucleotide sequence: TGTGCCAGCAGCTGGGCAGTCACCGGGGAGCTGTTTTTT.

This chain uses TRBV6-2 or TRBV6-3 with TRBJ2-1; 12 nucleotides match TRBD2. Germline assignment: CDR1 MNHEY and CDR2 SVGEGT. V shed 1 base, J shed 4 bases, and the junction held 5 bases outside the gene matches. The CDR3 covers 17 residues. The CDR3 is CASSYFRTSGTYNEQFF. The CDR3 DNA reads as TGTGCCAGCAGTTACTTTCGGACTAGCGGGACTTACAATGAGCAGTTCTTC.

V gene TRBV29-1 combines with J gene TRBJ1-2; a weak D match, TRBD1 (6 bases). Germline V gene sequence: CDR1 SQVTM, CDR2 ANQGSEA. The V end was cut by 7 bases, the J end by 7 bases, with 19 bases between. The CDR3 length is 13 residues. CDR3 sequence: CSAPRGTRGGYTF. CDR3 coding DNA: TGCAGCGCCCCAAGGGGGACTAGGGGTGGCTACACCTTC.

This clonotype was counted at least ten times. This chain links TRBV30 with TRBJ1-6; tentatively, D is TRBD1 (6 bases). The ends were cut back, 3 bases at V and 7 bases at J, with 16 bases in the middle. This CDR3 has 15 amino acids. Germline loops: CDR1 GTSNPN, CDR2 SVGIG (reference sequence). CDR3 DNA sequence: TGTGCCTGGAGCCCTAGGGGGGGGTTGAATTCACCCCTCCACTTT. It codes for CAWSPRGGLNSPLHF.

This clonotype was counted ten times or more. The chain has TRBV5-4 and TRBJ2-5; D is perhaps TRBD1 or TRBD2 (5 bases each). Looked up from germline, CDR1 is SGHNT and CDR2 is YYREEE (reference sequence). The CDR3 runs 16 residues. V gave up 4 bases and J gave up 5 bases, with 21 bases separating them. This chain's CDR3 is CASSRTTGRVSETQYF. The CDR3 coding sequence is TGTGCCAGCAGCCGAACTACGGGACGGGTTTCGGAGACCCAGTACTTC.

This clonotype was picked up many times. This rearrangement joins TRBV24-1 to TRBJ2-7, with D tentatively TRBD1 (5 bases). Germline CDR1 reads KGHDR; CDR2 reads SFDVKD. This CDR3 contains 11 residues. V dropped 6 bases and J dropped 4 bases, with 6 bases sitting between them. CDR3 sequence: CATSSGYEQYF. CDR3 sequence (DNA): TGTGCCACCAGTTCAGGGTACGAGCAGTACTTC.

This clonotype showed up many times. CDR3: CAWSASLLYRGTTEAFF. CDR3 DNA: TGTGCCTGGAGTGCGTCCCTCCTATACAGGGGGACCACTGAAGCTTTCTTT. The chain carries TRBV30 and TRBJ1-1, with 8 bases aligning to TRBD1. Germline CDR1 is GTSNPN and CDR2 is SVGIG (reference sequence). V was pared by 1 base and J by 4 bases, with 14 bases of the junction left unmatched. The CDR3 totals 17 residues.

This clonotype occurred once. The J gene is TRBJ1-2, the V gene TRBV12-3 or TRBV12-4, with 10 positions matching TRBD1. The CDR3 length is 15 residues. V was clipped by 7 bases and J by 5 bases; unmatched bases: 10. The CDR3 coding sequence is TGTGCCAGCATCCTGGGACAGGGGATCGAGTATGGCTACACCTTC. Protein: CASILGQGIEYGYTF.

This clonotype was counted between two and nine times. The CDR3 bases are TGCGCCAGCAGTGGGTTCGGCAGCTCCTATGGCTACACCTTC. This codes for CASSGFGSSYGYTF. The chain employs TRBV10-2 and TRBJ1-2; D gene uncertain. The length of the CDR3 is 14 residues. Germline V gives CDR1 WSHSY, CDR2 SAAADI. Trimming pared 4 bases from V and 4 bases from J, leaving 13 bases between.

Many counts were recorded for this clonotype. As DNA, the CDR3 is TGCGCCAGCAGTGAGGGGCCTAGCGGATCCTACGAGCAGTACTTC. Translation gives CASSEGPSGSYEQYF. The V call is TRBV10-2, the J call TRBJ2-7; the match to TRBD2 covers 7 bases. The CDR3 loop spans 15 amino acids. CDR1 and CDR2 (germline): WSHSY, SAAADI. V was clipped by 2 bases and J by 1 base; unmatched bases: 5.

This clonotype has ten or more counts. The chain carries TRBV11-2 and TRBJ2-5; 9 bases fit TRBD1. Per the germline V gene, CDR1 is SGHAT and CDR2 is FQNNGV. With V trimmed by 3 bases and J by 6 bases, 8 bases remained unmatched. CDR3 size: 15 residues. This CDR3 reads CASSLRGQGEQTQYF. CDR3 coding DNA: TGTGCCAGCAGCTTGAGGGGACAGGGTGAGCAGACCCAGTACTTC.

This sequence joins TRBV7-8 and TRBJ2-3; possibly TRBD2 for D (5 bases). The germline V and J ends were trimmed by 0 bases and 0 bases, with 7 bases remaining between them. This CDR3 has 15 amino acids. Germline V gene lookup returns CDR1 SGHVS and CDR2 FQNEAQ. The CDR3 sequence is CASSLALASTDTQYF. The DNA of the CDR3 is TGTGCCAGCAGCTTAGCGCTAGCCAGCACAGATACGCAGTATTTT. The whole variable domain, remainder taken from reference TRBV7-8 and TRBJ2-3, is GAGVSQSPRYKVAKRGQDVALRCDPISGHVSLFWYQQALGQGPEFLTYFQNEAQLDKSGLPSDRFFAERPEGSVSTLKIQRTQQEDSAVYLCASSLALASTDTQYFGPGTRLTVL.